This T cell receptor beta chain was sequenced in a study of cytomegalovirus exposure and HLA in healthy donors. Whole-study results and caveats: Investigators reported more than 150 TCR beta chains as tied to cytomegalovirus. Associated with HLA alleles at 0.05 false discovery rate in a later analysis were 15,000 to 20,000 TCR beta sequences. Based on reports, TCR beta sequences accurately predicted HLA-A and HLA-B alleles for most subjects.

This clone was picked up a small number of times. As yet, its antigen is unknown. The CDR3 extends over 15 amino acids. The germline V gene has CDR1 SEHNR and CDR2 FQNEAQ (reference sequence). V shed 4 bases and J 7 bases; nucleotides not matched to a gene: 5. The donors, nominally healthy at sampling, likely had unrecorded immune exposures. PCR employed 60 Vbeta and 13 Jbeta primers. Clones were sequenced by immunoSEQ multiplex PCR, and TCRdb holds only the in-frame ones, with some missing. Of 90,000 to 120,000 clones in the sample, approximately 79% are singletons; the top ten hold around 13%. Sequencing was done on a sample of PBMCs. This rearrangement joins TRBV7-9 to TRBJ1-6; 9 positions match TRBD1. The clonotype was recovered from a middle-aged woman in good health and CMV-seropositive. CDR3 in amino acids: CASSSGQGGNSPLHF. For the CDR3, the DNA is TGTGCCAGCAGCTCGGGACAGGGAGGGAATTCACCCCTCCACTTT.